The 18 T cell receptor beta chains below were found in one sample sequenced in a study of tumor and adjacent non-tumor tissue in lung cancer. RNA was extracted from bulk tissue without any cell sorting. More than 3 cm separated this lung sample from the edge of the tumor. Three rounds of nested PCR, following a modified ARM-PCR protocol, produced the TCRbeta library. TCRdb re-analysed the multiplex PCR reads in MiXCR, keeping a single row per CDR3 protein. The profile covers 60,000 to 80,000 distinct CDR3 sequences, with 65% to 75% appearing a single time and approximately 30% taken by the ten largest. Sequenced sample: distant non-tumor lung tissue. These receptors were collected from a woman aged 50 to 60 with non-small cell lung cancer.

In its sample, this clonotype was seen once. The V gene is TRBV10-2, the J gene TRBJ2-5, with 7 bases fitting TRBD2. J lost 2 bases, V lost 7 bases, and 13 bases had no gene match. Germline lookup yields CDR1 WSHSY and CDR2 SAAADI. The CDR3 totals 16 residues. The CDR3 DNA sequence: TGCGCCAGCACTGATATCTCTGGGACTATTCAAGAGACCCAGTACTTC. Its translation is CASTDISGTIQETQYF.

Remarks on this clonotype: The CDR3 end shows no conserved phenylalanine or tryptophan, and so a read error is likely. J is TRBJ2-5 and V is TRBV20-1; tentatively, D is TRBD2 (5 bases). V was clipped by 3 bases and J by 2 bases, with 10 bases between them. The CDR3 is 13 amino acids. Germline assignment: CDR1 DFQATT and CDR2 SNEGSKA (reference sequence). The CDR3 loop is CSARRRHQETQYI. CDR3 coding DNA: TGCAGTGCTAGGAGGAGGCATCAAGAGACCCAGTACATC.

About this clonotype: At one of its ends the junction is not consistent with the germline gene, which may arise from a read error. The V gene is TRBV11-2, the J gene TRBJ2-1; D unclear. Germline V lookup: CDR1 SGHAT, CDR2 FQNNGV. The CDR3 loop spans 14 amino acids. The CDR3 DNA reads as TGTGCCAGCAGATTCCCAGCCCAATACAATGAGCAATTCTTC. It specifies CASRFPAQYNEQFF.

This clonotype was seen a handful of times. The chain links TRBV30 to TRBJ1-5; D possibly corresponds to TRBD1 (6 bases). Trimming stripped 5 bases from V and 0 bases from J, with 11 bases between. The CDR3 is 14 amino acids. CDR1 is GTSNPN, CDR2 SVGIG, per germline (reference sequence). The CDR3 sequence: CAWGPDSSNQPQHF. The CDR3 region has the DNA TGTGCCTGGGGACCGGACAGTAGCAATCAGCCCCAGCATTTT.

This clonotype was picked up many times. The V gene is TRBV11-2, the J gene TRBJ2-7, with D tentatively TRBD1 or TRBD2 (7 bases each). The CDR3 spans 16 residues. V was clipped by 5 bases and J by 0 bases, with 17 bases between them. CDR1 is SGHAT and CDR2 is FQNNGV in the germline V gene. CDR3 bases: TGTGCCAGCAGCATATCAGGGGGGGCGACCTCCTACGAGCAGTACTTC. Translated, it gives CASSISGGATSYEQYF.

This clonotype was recorded at least ten times. This chain links TRBV20-1 with TRBJ1-2, with 8 bases matching TRBD1. This CDR3 has 14 amino acids. CDR1 is DFQATT, CDR2 SNEGSKA, per germline (reference sequence). V lost 7 bases to trimming and J lost 4 bases; unmatched junction nucleotides: 11. The CDR3 nucleotides are TGCAGTGGTGACGGGACAGGAGAGTTCTATGGCTACACCTTC. Translated, it gives CSGDGTGEFYGYTF.

The gene calls are TRBV21-1 and TRBJ1-5; the table's D call, TRBD1, has no DNA check behind it. TRBV21-1 is labeled a pseudogene. There are 16 residues in the CDR3. The CDR3 spells CASSKWLGQRNQPQHF. The CDR3 DNA sequence: TGTGCCAGCAGCAAATGGTTGGGACAGCGCAATCAGCCCCAGCATTTT.

In regard to this clonotype: The CDR3 carries no conserved terminal phenylalanine or tryptophan, so it likely arises from a read error. The DNA is left out, because the CDR3 cannot be placed on it with certainty; the CDR3 is given as TCRdb lists it. J is TRBJ2-7 and V is TRBV20-1; whether TRBD1, the table's D call, matches the DNA was not checked. Germline CDR1 and CDR2: DFQATT and SNEGSKA (reference sequence). The CDR3 is 13 amino acids long, termini counted. This chain's CDR3 is CSTARTGNYEEYL.

This clonotype was observed a single time. This may stem from a read error, because a much larger clone lies one nucleotide away. CDR3 DNA: TGTGCCAGCAACCTCTTGCGGGAGGGCCTCTATGAGCAGTTCTTC. Translated: CASNLLREGLYEQFF. The chain couples TRBV7-9 to TRBJ2-1; TRBD2 agrees at 9 bases. Germline CDR1 is SEHNR and CDR2 is FQNEAQ (reference sequence). With 7 bases clipped from V and 8 bases from J, the junction kept 12 bases outside the gene matches. CDR3 size: 15 residues.

This clonotype was observed at least ten times. The chain recombines TRBV20-1 with TRBJ2-7; D perhaps matches TRBD1 (6 bases). Trimming took off 3 bases at V and 6 bases at J, with 18 bases between the two ends. This CDR3 has 14 residues. Per germline, CDR1 DFQATT and CDR2 SNEGSKA (reference sequence). CDR3 nucleotide sequence: TGCAGTGCTAGCGTCCAGGGGATTATGGGCGAGCAGTACTTC. This translates into CSASVQGIMGEQYF.

As to this clonotype: Being one base from a much bigger clone, this may be a read error. This chain connects TRBV12-3 or TRBV12-4 to TRBJ2-7, with 9 bases identical to TRBD1. The CDR3 has 15 amino acids. CDR3 residues: CASRPGTGSRYEHYF. CDR3 in DNA: TGTGCCAGCAGGCCCGGGACAGGGTCGAGGTACGAGCACTACTTC.

For this clonotype: Because it lacks the conserved phenylalanine or tryptophan at the end, this CDR3 is likely a read error. The rearrangement links TRBV29-1 to TRBJ2-7; 13 nucleotides align to TRBD2. This CDR3 region has 16 residues. From germline, CDR1 is SQVTM and CDR2 ANQGSEA. Here the CDR3 reads CSVGAAGLAGSYGQYY. Written as DNA, the CDR3 is TGCAGCGTTGGAGCGGCGGGACTAGCGGGATCCTACGGGCAGTACTAC.

This clonotype was detected only once. Its ends do not fully match the called genes, so a read error is possible. The chain employs TRBV11-2 and TRBJ2-7, with 9 positions matching TRBD1. Germline CDR1 SGHAT, CDR2 FQNNGV. This CDR3 is 17 amino acids long. The CDR3 nucleotides read TGTGCCAGCAACTTAGTTGGGGCCGGGACAGGGCTCTACGATCAGTACTTC. Translated, it gives CASNLVGAGTGLYDQYF. The full variable domain, its missing parts supplied by reference TRBV11-2 and TRBJ2-7, is EAGVAQSPRYKIIEKRQSVAFWCNPISGHATLYWYQQILGQGPKLLIQFQNNGVVDDSQLPKDRFSAERLKGVDSTLKIQPAKLEDSAVYLCASNLVGAGTGLYDQYFGPGTRLTVT.

This clonotype was seen at least ten times. CDR3 DNA: TGCAGTGCTCCGGGAGCGGTCCTATGGAATGAGCAGTTCTTC. Residues: CSAPGAVLWNEQFF. The chain recombines TRBV20-1 with TRBJ2-1, with a weak D call TRBD2 (6 bases). Germline-derived CDR1 and CDR2 are DFQATT and SNEGSKA (reference sequence). V lost 5 bases and J lost 7, with 18 bases in between. This CDR3 region has 14 residues.

About this clonotype: A much larger clone lies one base from this, so it may be a read error. This CDR3 reads CASSPHEQGDGFSEKLFF. The CDR3 nucleotides are TGTGCCAGCAGCCCCCACGAGCAGGGGGACGGTTTTAGTGAAAAACTGTTTTTT. This chain links TRBV4-2 with TRBJ1-4; TRBD1 aligns across 7 bases. Germline V gives CDR1 LGHNA, CDR2 YNFKEQ. V shed 4 bases and J 7 bases; nucleotides not matched to a gene: 18. CDR3 length equals 18 residues.

V is TRBV10-3 and J is TRBJ2-2; 7 nucleotides match TRBD2. V lost 4 bases and J lost 2; bases outside the gene matches: 13. The V gene's germline CDR1 is ENHRY and CDR2 SYGVKD. The CDR3 is made up of 18 amino acids. The CDR3 DNA reads TGTGCCATCAGTGTGTCCGTTCCTAGCGGCCCAAACACCGGGGAGCTGTTTTTT. Its protein is CAISVSVPSGPNTGELFF.

As concerns this clonotype: This could be a read error, since a much larger clone is one nucleotide away. DNA for the CDR3: TGTGCCAGCAGCTTGGAATCCTACGAGCTGTACTTC. Protein: CASSLESYELYF. The chain combines TRBV6-2 or TRBV6-3 with TRBJ2-7, with no clear D. Looked up from germline, CDR1 is MNHEY and CDR2 is SVGEGT. CDR3 length: 12 amino acids.

Only one count was recorded for this clonotype. No conserved phenylalanine or tryptophan is present at the end of the CDR3, so a read error is the likely explanation. The chain uses TRBV30 and TRBJ1-5; 7 nucleotides agree with TRBD1. Germline V gives CDR1 GTSNPN, CDR2 SVGIG (reference sequence). The CDR3 length is 16 residues. The CDR3 DNA is TGTGCTTGGAGTCCCCAGACAGGGTCGGGTAATCAGCCCCAGCATATT. Its translation: CAWSPQTGSGNQPQHI.